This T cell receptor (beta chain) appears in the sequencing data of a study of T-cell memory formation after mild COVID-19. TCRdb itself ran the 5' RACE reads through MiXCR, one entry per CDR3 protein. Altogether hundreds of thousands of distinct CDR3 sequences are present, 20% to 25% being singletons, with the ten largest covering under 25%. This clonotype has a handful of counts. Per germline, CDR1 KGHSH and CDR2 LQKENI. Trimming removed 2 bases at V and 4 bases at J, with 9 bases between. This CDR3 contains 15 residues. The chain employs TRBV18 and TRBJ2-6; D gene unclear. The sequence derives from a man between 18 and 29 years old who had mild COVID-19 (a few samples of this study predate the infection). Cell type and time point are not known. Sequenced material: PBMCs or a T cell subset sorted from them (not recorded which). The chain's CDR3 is CASSPMGSGANVLTF. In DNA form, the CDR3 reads TGTGCCAGCTCACCAATGGGATCCGGGGCCAACGTCCTGACTTTC.